This TCR beta chain was sequenced for a study of blood T cell repertoires in COVID-19. The CDR3 consists of 14 residues. Germline V CDR1 and CDR2: DFQATT, SNEGSKA (reference sequence). J was trimmed by 6 bases and V by 3 bases; bases with no gene match: 3. In the source study's methods: By means of reference gene primer amplification, nucleated cell counts were estimated. Clones were read by immunoSEQ multiplex PCR, and TCRdb kept only the in-frame ones, dropping some. V and J calls and clone size are copied from that table; D and trimming were computed from the DNA. The sample yields some 120,000 clones, 70% to 90% seen once.

The receptor was isolated from a middle-aged man with acute or convalescent COVID-19. This chain connects TRBV20-1 to TRBJ2-4; 12 nucleotides agree with TRBD1. Material for sequencing was peripheral blood. The CDR3 sequence is CSASGDRGRNIQYF. The CDR3 DNA sequence: TGCAGTGCTAGTGGGGACAGGGGGCGAAACATTCAGTACTTC.